The rows below give T cell receptor beta chains drawn from one sample of a study of blood T cell repertoires in COVID-19. Assay: immunoSEQ multiplex PCR; the TCRdb copy retains only in-frame clones and omits some. The data hold 100,000 to 150,000 clones, with about four fifths observed a single time. Sequences were obtained from peripheral blood. The source of these receptors is a woman in her thirties who had recovered from COVID-19. The CDR3 runs from the conserved cysteine through the conserved F or W. The D gene is left open where the match is weak. Not every row has a clone size; where given, it reads once, few, many or a size class.

size	D	V	J	CDR3	DNA
.	TRBD2	TRBV4-1	TRBJ2-1	CASSQDRSSGSNEQFF	TGCGCCAGCAGCCAAGATCGGAGTAGCGGGAGTAATGAGCAGTTCTTC
.	TRBD1	TRBV13	TRBJ2-1	CASRPAGTGGLVAGYNEQFF	TGTGCCAGCAGACCCGCCGGGACAGGGGGATTGGTAGCGGGGTACAATGAGCAGTTCTTC
.	.	TRBV19	TRBJ1-5	CASSFRESYSNQPQHF	TGTGCCAGTAGTTTCAGGGAATCCTATAGCAATCAGCCCCAGCATTTT
.	.	TRBV5-6	TRBJ2-3	CASSLERTDTQYF	TGTGCCAGCAGCTTGGAGAGGACAGATACGCAGTATTTT
few	.	TRBV3-1/TRBV3-2	TRBJ2-7	CASSPRDGLYEQYF	TGTGCCAGCAGTCCGCGGGACGGTCTCTACGAGCAGTACTTC
.	TRBD1	TRBV7-3	TRBJ2-3	CASSLSTGSTDTQYF	TGTGCCAGCAGCTTATCGACAGGGAGCACAGATACGCAGTATTTT
.	TRBD1	TRBV18	TRBJ2-1	CASSPRQGQTPSNEQFF	TGTGCCAGCTCACCAAGACAGGGCCAAACGCCCTCCAATGAGCAGTTCTTC
.	TRBD1	TRBV30	TRBJ1-3	CAWSVGGTGINLRNTIYF	TGTGCCTGGAGTGTAGGTGGGACAGGAATAAACCTAAGAAACACCATATATTTT
.	.	TRBV10-3	TRBJ2-5	CAISPEDRQETQYF	TGTGCCATCAGCCCAGAGGACAGACAAGAGACCCAGTACTTC
once	.	TRBV7-9	TRBJ2-6	CASSLPRGNSGANVLTF	TGTGCCAGCAGCTTACCCCGGGGAAACTCTGGGGCCAACGTCCTGACTTTC
.	.	TRBV7-9	TRBJ2-7	CASSSGNPEQYF	TGTGCCAGCAGCTCGGGGAATCCCGAGCAGTACTTC
.	.	TRBV2	TRBJ1-1	CASSAQINFMNTEAFF	TGTGCCAGCAGTGCCCAGATAAATTTTATGAACACTGAAGCTTTCTTT
.	.	TRBV7-3	TRBJ2-1	CASSSWSGEQFF	TGTGCCAGCAGCTCCTGGAGTGGTGAGCAGTTCTTC
.	.	TRBV19	TRBJ1-4	CASSASEVEKLFF	TGTGCCAGTAGTGCATCGGAGGTGGAAAAACTGTTTTTT
.	.	TRBV5-4	TRBJ2-3	CASSGAGPSVSTQYF	TGTGCCAGCAGCGGTGCGGGACCGTCAGTGTCTACGCAGTATTTT
.	.	TRBV5-1	TRBJ2-2	CASSLARVQTGELFF	TGCGCCAGCAGCTTGGCCAGGGTACAGACCGGGGAGCTGTTTTTT
.	.	TRBV9	TRBJ2-1	CASSVAPDSTYNEQFF	TGTGCCAGCAGCGTAGCTCCGGACAGCACCTACAATGAGCAGTTCTTC
.	.	TRBV10-1	TRBJ2-7	CASAPNPGTQYEQYF	TGCGCCAGCGCTCCAAACCCTGGGACACAGTACGAGCAGTACTTC
once	.	TRBV3-1/TRBV3-2	TRBJ2-7	CASSQGTGPSYEQYF	TGTGCCAGCAGCCAGGGTACAGGTCCTTCCTACGAGCAGTACTTC
once	.	TRBV9	TRBJ1-2	CASSVDGQPSNYGYTF	TGTGCCAGCAGCGTGGACGGACAGCCCTCTAACTATGGCTACACCTTC
.	.	TRBV7-3	TRBJ2-1	CASSLNEGLYNEQFF	TGTGCCAGCAGCTTAAATGAGGGACTCTACAATGAGCAGTTCTTC
.	TRBD1	TRBV6-2/TRBV6-3	TRBJ1-2	CASSYYDRASYGYTF	TGTGCCAGCAGTTACTACGACAGGGCGTCCTATGGCTACACCTTC
once	.	TRBV11-2	TRBJ1-4	CASSWRGLNNEKLFF	TGTGCCAGCAGCTGGCGTGGACTGAACAATGAAAAACTGTTTTTT
.	TRBD2	TRBV7-9	TRBJ2-5	CASSPLAGGWETQYF	TGTGCCAGCAGCCCCCTCGCGGGAGGTTGGGAGACCCAGTACTTC
once	.	TRBV11-3	TRBJ2-2	CASSPGAGELFF	TGTGCCAGCAGCCCGGGGGCCGGGGAGCTGTTTTTT
.	TRBD2	TRBV7-3	TRBJ2-3	CASSPAGGKDTQYF	TGTGCCAGCAGTCCTGCGGGGGGAAAAGATACGCAGTATTTT
.	.	TRBV6-5	TRBJ1-5	CASSPGGSNQPQHF	TGTGCCAGCAGCCCGGGGGGGAGTAATCAGCCCCAGCATTTT
once	TRBD2	TRBV19	TRBJ2-2	CASTEYGGDTGELFF	TGTGCCAGTACCGAATACGGGGGGGACACCGGGGAGCTGTTTTTT